Listed below are T cell receptor beta chains from one sample, sequenced in a study of T cell responses to AZD1222 COVID-19 vaccine. Using immunoSEQ multiplex PCR, the repertoire was profiled, and TCRdb retains in-frame clones only, with some absent. This repertoire shows under 200,000 clones, about 91% found once; its top ten account for about 4%. Here the sequenced sample was peripheral blood, taken on day 0 of MenACWY control vaccination. Source of these receptors: an adult in good health. The CDR3 runs from the conserved cysteine through the conserved F or W. The D gene is left open where the match is weak. Part of the rows lack a size; the others show once, few, many or a class for expanded clones.

CDR3nt: TGTGCCAGCAGCCCACAGAACTATGGCTACACCTTC; CDR3aa: CASSPQNYGYTF; len: 12; abundance: .; v_gene: TRBV7-9; d_gene: .; j_gene: TRBJ1-2
CDR3nt: TGTGCCACCAGCAGAGATTCGAGGACAGCCTATGGCTACACCTTC; CDR3aa: CATSRDSRTAYGYTF; len: 15; abundance: .; v_gene: TRBV15; d_gene: .; j_gene: TRBJ1-2
CDR3nt: TGCGCCAGCAGTATGCGACTAGCGTTCTCCTACAATGAGCAGTTCTTC; CDR3aa: CASSMRLAFSYNEQFF; len: 16; abundance: .; v_gene: TRBV5-1; d_gene: TRBD2; j_gene: TRBJ2-1
CDR3nt: TGTGCCAGCAGCTCAACAGGGGGACGACTCTATGGCTACACCTTC; CDR3aa: CASSSTGGRLYGYTF; len: 15; abundance: .; v_gene: TRBV7-9; d_gene: TRBD1; j_gene: TRBJ1-2
CDR3nt: TGTGCCAGCAGCGTAGGTGGCCTGTCTAGTGACGAGCAGTACTTC; CDR3aa: CASSVGGLSSDEQYF; len: 15; abundance: .; v_gene: TRBV9; d_gene: .; j_gene: TRBJ2-7
CDR3nt: TGTGCCAGCCGGAGGGACAGGGTAGGCACTGAAGCTTTCTTT; CDR3aa: CASRRDRVGTEAFF; len: 14; abundance: .; v_gene: TRBV28; d_gene: TRBD1; j_gene: TRBJ1-1
CDR3nt: TGTGCCAGCAGCTATGGGACTCGCTTCGAGCAGTACTTC; CDR3aa: CASSYGTRFEQYF; len: 13; abundance: .; v_gene: TRBV5-6; d_gene: .; j_gene: TRBJ2-7
CDR3nt: TGTGCCATCAGTACACAGGGTGGTGGCTACACCTTC; CDR3aa: CAISTQGGGYTF; len: 12; abundance: .; v_gene: TRBV10-3; d_gene: .; j_gene: TRBJ1-2
CDR3nt: TGTGCCAGCAGTTTAGGAAGGTCCGAGACCCAGTACTTC; CDR3aa: CASSLGRSETQYF; len: 13; abundance: .; v_gene: TRBV7-3; d_gene: .; j_gene: TRBJ2-5
CDR3nt: TGTGCCACTAGGGACAGGGGAAGAACTGAAGCTTTCTTT; CDR3aa: CATRDRGRTEAFF; len: 13; abundance: .; v_gene: TRBV19; d_gene: TRBD1; j_gene: TRBJ1-1
CDR3nt: TGTGCAAGTCGACTTGTTTGCGCCGGGACAACCTACGAGCAGTACTTC; CDR3aa: CASRLVCAGTTYEQYF; len: 16; abundance: once; v_gene: TRBV12-2; d_gene: .; j_gene: TRBJ2-7
CDR3nt: TGTGCCAGCAGCCGCGTTACAGGGGGTGGTGAGCAGTTCTTC; CDR3aa: CASSRVTGGGEQFF; len: 14; abundance: .; v_gene: TRBV7-9; d_gene: TRBD1; j_gene: TRBJ2-1
CDR3nt: TGTGCCAGCAGCTATGGCGGGAGGGACAATGAGCAGTTCTTC; CDR3aa: CASSYGGRDNEQFF; len: 14; abundance: .; v_gene: TRBV5-4; d_gene: TRBD2; j_gene: TRBJ2-1
CDR3nt: TGTGCCAGCTCACCACTTGAGGGAGGCTACACCTTC; CDR3aa: CASSPLEGGYTF; len: 12; abundance: once; v_gene: TRBV18; d_gene: .; j_gene: TRBJ1-2
CDR3nt: TGTGCCAGCAGTAGGGACACCGCTGGCTATGGCTACACCTTC; CDR3aa: CASSRDTAGYGYTF; len: 14; abundance: .; v_gene: TRBV6-2/TRBV6-3; d_gene: .; j_gene: TRBJ1-2
CDR3nt: TGCAGCTTTGACCGGGACATCCCATATGGCTACACCTTC; CDR3aa: CSFDRDIPYGYTF; len: 13; abundance: .; v_gene: TRBV29-1; d_gene: .; j_gene: TRBJ1-2
CDR3nt: TGTGCCTGGAAAGCCAGCCTGAACACTGAAGCTTTCTTT; CDR3aa: CAWKASLNTEAFF; len: 13; abundance: .; v_gene: TRBV30; d_gene: .; j_gene: TRBJ1-1
CDR3nt: TGTGCCAGCAGTTTGGGACAGGTGGGCGGCTACACCTTC; CDR3aa: CASSLGQVGGYTF; len: 13; abundance: .; v_gene: TRBV28; d_gene: TRBD1; j_gene: TRBJ1-2
CDR3nt: TGTGCCAGCAGCTCACAAACAGGGCTAACTGAAGCTTTCTTT; CDR3aa: CASSSQTGLTEAFF; len: 14; abundance: .; v_gene: TRBV7-9; d_gene: .; j_gene: TRBJ1-1
CDR3nt: TGTGCCAGCAGTTATGTGGGACTAGCGGGAGTTGAGCAGTTCTTC; CDR3aa: CASSYVGLAGVEQFF; len: 15; abundance: .; v_gene: TRBV6-2/TRBV6-3; d_gene: TRBD2; j_gene: TRBJ2-1
CDR3nt: TGCAGCGTTTGGCAGGGGGCGAGGACTGAAGCTTTCTTT; CDR3aa: CSVWQGARTEAFF; len: 13; abundance: .; v_gene: TRBV29-1; d_gene: TRBD1; j_gene: TRBJ1-1
CDR3nt: TGTGCCAGCAAAACACTGGGACTATTTAACTATGGCTACACCTTC; CDR3aa: CASKTLGLFNYGYTF; len: 15; abundance: few; v_gene: TRBV19; d_gene: .; j_gene: TRBJ1-2
CDR3nt: TGTGCCAGCAGTCCAACAGGACGTGTACCCCAAAGTGATAGCAATCAGCCCCAGCATTTT; CDR3aa: CASSPTGRVPQSDSNQPQHF; len: 20; abundance: .; v_gene: TRBV6-6; d_gene: .; j_gene: TRBJ1-5
CDR3nt: TGTGCCAGCAGCTTCGATGAAGATACGCAGTATTTT; CDR3aa: CASSFDEDTQYF; len: 12; abundance: .; v_gene: TRBV7-3; d_gene: .; j_gene: TRBJ2-3
CDR3nt: TGTGCCAGCAGCTTAGAGGCGGGAGACCGATATGGCTACACCTTC; CDR3aa: CASSLEAGDRYGYTF; len: 15; abundance: .; v_gene: TRBV7-2; d_gene: .; j_gene: TRBJ1-2